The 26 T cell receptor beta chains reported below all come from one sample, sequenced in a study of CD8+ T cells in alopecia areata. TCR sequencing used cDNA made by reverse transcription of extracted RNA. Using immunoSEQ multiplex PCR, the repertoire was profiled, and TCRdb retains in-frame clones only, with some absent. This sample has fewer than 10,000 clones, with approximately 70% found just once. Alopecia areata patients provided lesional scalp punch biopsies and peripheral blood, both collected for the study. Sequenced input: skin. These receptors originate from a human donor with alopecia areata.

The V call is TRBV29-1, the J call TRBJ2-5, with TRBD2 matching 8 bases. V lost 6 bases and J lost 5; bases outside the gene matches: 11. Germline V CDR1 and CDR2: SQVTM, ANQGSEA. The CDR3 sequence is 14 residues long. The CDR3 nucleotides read TGCAGCGTCCACGGGACTAGAGGTTCGGAGACCCAGTACTTC. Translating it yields CSVHGTRGSETQYF.

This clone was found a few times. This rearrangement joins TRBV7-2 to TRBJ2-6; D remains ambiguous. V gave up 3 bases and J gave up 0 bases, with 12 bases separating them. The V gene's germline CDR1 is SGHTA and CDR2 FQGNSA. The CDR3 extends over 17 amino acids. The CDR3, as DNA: TGTGCCAGCAGCTTTGGTCAATTAGACTCTGGGGCCAACGTCCTGACTTTC. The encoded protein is CASSFGQLDSGANVLTF.

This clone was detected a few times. CDR3 in amino acids: CASRSQRATNEKLFF. CDR3 nucleotide sequence: TGTGCCAGCAGGAGCCAAAGGGCGACTAATGAAAAACTGTTTTTT. The gene calls are TRBV6-6 and TRBJ1-4; D is unresolved. Germline CDR1 is MNHNY and CDR2 is SVGAGI (reference sequence). V lost 6 bases and J 2 bases, leaving 13 bases between the germline ends. The CDR3 consists of 15 residues.

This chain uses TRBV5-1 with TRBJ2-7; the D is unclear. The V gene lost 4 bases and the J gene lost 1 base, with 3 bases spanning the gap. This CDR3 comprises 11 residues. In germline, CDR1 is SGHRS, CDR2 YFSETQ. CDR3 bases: TGCGCCAGCAGCGAGTCCTACGAGCAGTACTTC. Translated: CASSESYEQYF. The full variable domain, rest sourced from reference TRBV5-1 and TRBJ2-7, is KAGVTQTPRYLIKTRGQQVTLSCSPISGHRSVSWYQQTPGQGLQFLFEYFSETQRNKGNFPGRFSGRQFSNSRSEMNVSTLELGDSALYLCASSESYEQYFGPGTRLTVT.

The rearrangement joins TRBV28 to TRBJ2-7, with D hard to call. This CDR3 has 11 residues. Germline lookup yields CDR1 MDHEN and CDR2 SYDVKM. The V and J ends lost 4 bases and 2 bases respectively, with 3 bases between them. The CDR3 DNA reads TGTGCCAGCAGTTCGACCTACGAGCAGTACTTC. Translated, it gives CASSSTYEQYF.

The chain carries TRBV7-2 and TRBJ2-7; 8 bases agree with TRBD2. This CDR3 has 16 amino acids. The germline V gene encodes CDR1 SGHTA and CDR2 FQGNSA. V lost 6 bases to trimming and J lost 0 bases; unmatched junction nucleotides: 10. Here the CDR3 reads CASSPPFRGGSYEQYF. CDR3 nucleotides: TGTGCCAGCAGTCCCCCCTTTCGGGGGGGCTCCTACGAGCAGTACTTC.

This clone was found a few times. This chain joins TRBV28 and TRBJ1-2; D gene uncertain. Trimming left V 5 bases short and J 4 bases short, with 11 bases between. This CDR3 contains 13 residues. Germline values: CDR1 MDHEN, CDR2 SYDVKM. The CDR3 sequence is CASSPAGIYGYTF. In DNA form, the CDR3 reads TGTGCCAGCAGTCCCGCGGGCATCTATGGCTACACCTTC.

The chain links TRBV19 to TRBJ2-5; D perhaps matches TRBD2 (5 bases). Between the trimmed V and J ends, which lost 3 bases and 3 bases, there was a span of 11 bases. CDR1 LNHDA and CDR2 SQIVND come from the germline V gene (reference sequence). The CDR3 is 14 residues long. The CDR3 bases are TGTGCCAGTAGTATTGGATCCGGGAAAGAGACCCAGTACTTC. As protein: CASSIGSGKETQYF.

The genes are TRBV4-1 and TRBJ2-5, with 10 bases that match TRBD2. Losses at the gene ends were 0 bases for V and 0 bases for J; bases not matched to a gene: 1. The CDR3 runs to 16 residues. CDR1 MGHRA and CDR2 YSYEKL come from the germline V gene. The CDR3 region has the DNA TGCGCCAGCAGCCAAGAGCTAGCGGGAGACCAAGAGACCCAGTACTTC. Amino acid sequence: CASSQELAGDQETQYF.

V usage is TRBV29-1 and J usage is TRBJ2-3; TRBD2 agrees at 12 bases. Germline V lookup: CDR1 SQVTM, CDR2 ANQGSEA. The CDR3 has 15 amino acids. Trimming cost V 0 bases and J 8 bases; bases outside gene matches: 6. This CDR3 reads CSVEDLGTSGLTQYF. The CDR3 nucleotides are TGCAGCGTTGAAGATTTGGGGACTAGCGGGCTTACGCAGTATTTT.

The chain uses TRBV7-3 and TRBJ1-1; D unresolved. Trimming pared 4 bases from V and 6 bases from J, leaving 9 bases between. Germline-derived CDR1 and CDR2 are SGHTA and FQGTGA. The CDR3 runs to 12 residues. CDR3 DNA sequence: TGTGCCAGCAGCTGGGGTTCCTCTGAAGCTTTCTTT. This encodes CASSWGSSEAFF. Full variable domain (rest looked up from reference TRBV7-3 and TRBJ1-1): GAGVSQTPSNKVTEKGKYVELRCDPISGHTALYWYRQSLGQGPEFLIYFQGTGAADDSGLPNDRFFAVRPEGSVSTLKIQRTERGDSAVYLCASSWGSSEAFFGQGTRLTVV.

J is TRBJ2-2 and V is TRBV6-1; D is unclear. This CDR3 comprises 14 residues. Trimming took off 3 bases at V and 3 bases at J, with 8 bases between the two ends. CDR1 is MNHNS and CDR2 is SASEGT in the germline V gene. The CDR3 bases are TGTGCCAGCAGTGAGTCTGCCGACACCGGGGAGCTGTTTTTT. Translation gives CASSESADTGELFF.

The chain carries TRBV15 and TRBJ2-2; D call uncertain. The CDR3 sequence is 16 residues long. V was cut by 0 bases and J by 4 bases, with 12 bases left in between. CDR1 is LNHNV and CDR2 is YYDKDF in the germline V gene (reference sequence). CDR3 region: CATSRDKVSGTGELFF. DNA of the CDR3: TGTGCCACCAGCAGAGATAAGGTTTCGGGCACCGGGGAGCTGTTTTTT.

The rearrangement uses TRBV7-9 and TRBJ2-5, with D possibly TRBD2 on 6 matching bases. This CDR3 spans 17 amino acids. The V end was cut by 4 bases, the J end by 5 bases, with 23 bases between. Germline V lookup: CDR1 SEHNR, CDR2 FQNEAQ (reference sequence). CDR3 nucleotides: TGTGCCAGCAGCTCAACCGCCCGTGTCGGAGGAGGGGAGACCCAGTACTTC. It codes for CASSSTARVGGGETQYF.

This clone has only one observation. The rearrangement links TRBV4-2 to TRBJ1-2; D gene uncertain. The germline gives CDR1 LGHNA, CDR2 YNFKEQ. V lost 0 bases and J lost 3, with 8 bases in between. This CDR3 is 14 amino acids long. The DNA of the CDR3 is TGTGCCAGCAGCCAAGATATAGGTCACTATGGCTACACCTTC. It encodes CASSQDIGHYGYTF.

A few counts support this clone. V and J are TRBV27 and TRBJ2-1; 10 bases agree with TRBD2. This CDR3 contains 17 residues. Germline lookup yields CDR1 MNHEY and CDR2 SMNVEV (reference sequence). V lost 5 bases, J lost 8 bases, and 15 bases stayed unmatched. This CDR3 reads CASSGVSGRAIRDEQFF. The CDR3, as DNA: TGTGCCAGCAGTGGAGTAAGCGGGAGGGCCATACGGGATGAGCAGTTCTTC.

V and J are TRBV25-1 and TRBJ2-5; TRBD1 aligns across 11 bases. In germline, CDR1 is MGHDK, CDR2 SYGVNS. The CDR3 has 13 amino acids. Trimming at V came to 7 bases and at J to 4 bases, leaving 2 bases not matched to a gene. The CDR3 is CASTGTGGETQYF. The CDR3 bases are TGTGCCAGCACAGGGACAGGGGGAGAGACCCAGTACTTC.

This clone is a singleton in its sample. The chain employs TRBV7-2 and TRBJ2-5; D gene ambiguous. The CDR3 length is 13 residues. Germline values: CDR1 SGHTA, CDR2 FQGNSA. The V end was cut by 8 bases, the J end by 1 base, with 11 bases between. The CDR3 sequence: CASARGSQETQYF. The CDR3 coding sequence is TGTGCCAGCGCGCGAGGCAGCCAAGAGACCCAGTACTTC.

The CDR3 spells CASRGQGKVIQYF. The CDR3 DNA is TGTGCCAGCAGGGGACAGGGGAAGGTCATTCAGTACTTC. The chain uses TRBV27 and TRBJ2-4, with TRBD1 identical over 10 bases. The germline V gene encodes CDR1 MNHEY and CDR2 SMNVEV (reference sequence). This CDR3 comprises 13 residues. V lost 6 bases to trimming and J lost 9 bases; unmatched junction nucleotides: 5.

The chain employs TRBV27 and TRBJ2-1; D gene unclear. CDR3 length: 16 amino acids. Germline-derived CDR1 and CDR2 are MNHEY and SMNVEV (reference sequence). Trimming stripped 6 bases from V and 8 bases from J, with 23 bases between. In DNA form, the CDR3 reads TGTGCCAGCAGACAAAGACGGTTCGGATTCCCCTATGAGCAGTTCTTC. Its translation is CASRQRRFGFPYEQFF.

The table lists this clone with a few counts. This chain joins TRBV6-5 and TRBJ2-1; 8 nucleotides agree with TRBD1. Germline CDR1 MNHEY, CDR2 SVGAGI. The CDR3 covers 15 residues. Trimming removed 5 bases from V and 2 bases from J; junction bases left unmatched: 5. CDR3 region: CASSRGTGTYNEQFF. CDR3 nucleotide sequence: TGTGCCAGCAGTCGCGGGACAGGCACCTACAATGAGCAGTTCTTC.

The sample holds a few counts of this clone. The CDR3 loop is CASTRVGQPQHF. CDR3 in DNA: TGTGCCAGCACCAGGGTGGGTCAGCCCCAGCATTTT. The chain combines TRBV7-2 with TRBJ1-5; the D gene is possibly TRBD1 (5 bases). CDR3 length: 12 residues. Germline assignment: CDR1 SGHTA and CDR2 FQGNSA. V was trimmed by 7 bases and J by 6 bases, leaving 10 bases between them.

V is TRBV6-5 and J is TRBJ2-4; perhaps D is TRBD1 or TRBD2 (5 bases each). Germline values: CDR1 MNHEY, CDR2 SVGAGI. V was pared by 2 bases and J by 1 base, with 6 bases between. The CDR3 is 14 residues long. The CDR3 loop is CASSYGGAKNIQYF. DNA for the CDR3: TGTGCCAGCAGTTACGGGGGTGCCAAAAACATTCAGTACTTC.

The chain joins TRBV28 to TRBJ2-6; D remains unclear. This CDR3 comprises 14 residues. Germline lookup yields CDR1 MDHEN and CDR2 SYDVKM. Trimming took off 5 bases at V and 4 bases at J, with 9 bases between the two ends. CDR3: CASSVRSGANVLTF. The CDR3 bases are TGTGCCAGCAGTGTGAGAAGCGGGGCCAACGTCCTGACTTTC.

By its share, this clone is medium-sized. The DNA for the CDR3 is TGTGCCAGCAGTGACGGGGACAGCTCCTACGAGCAGTACTTC. Its translation: CASSDGDSSYEQYF. The V call is TRBV6-4, the J call TRBJ2-7; 7 positions match TRBD1. The CDR3 is 14 amino acids. Germline V lookup: CDR1 MRHNA, CDR2 SNTAGT. J gave up 0 bases and V 2 bases, and 1 base lay outside the gene matches.

For the CDR3, the DNA is TGTGCCACCGGGACCCAGAGCTCCTACGAGCAGTACTTC. This translates into CATGTQSSYEQYF. This sequence joins TRBV11-3 and TRBJ2-7; D may match TRBD1 or TRBD2 (5 bases each). There are 13 residues in the CDR3. V was pared by 10 bases and J by 0 bases, with 13 bases between. Per germline, CDR1 SGHNT and CDR2 YENEEA.